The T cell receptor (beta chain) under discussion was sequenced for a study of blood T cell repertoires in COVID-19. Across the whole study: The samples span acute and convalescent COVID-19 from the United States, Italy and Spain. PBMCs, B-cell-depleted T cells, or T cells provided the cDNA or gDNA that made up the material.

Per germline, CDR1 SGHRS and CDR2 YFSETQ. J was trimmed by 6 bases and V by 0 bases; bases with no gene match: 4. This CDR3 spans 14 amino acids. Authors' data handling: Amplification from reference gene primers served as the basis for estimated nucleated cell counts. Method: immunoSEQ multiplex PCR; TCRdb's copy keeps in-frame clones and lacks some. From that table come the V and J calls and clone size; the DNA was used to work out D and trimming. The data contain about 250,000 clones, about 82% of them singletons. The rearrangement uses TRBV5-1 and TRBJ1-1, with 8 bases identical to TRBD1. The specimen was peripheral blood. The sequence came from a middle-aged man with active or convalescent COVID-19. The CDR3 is CASSLDGQGAEAFF. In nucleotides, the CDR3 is TGCGCCAGCAGCTTGGATGGACAGGGCGCTGAAGCTTTCTTT.